A selection of T cell receptor beta chains follows, all from one sample in a study of T cell responses to AZD1222 COVID-19 vaccine. Generated by immunoSEQ multiplex PCR, the TCRdb table keeps only in-frame clones and is missing some. The sample includes some 49,000 clones, roughly 80% of them seen just once. Source: peripheral blood, taken on day 0 of AZD1222 vaccination. These receptors were taken from an adult in good health. Each CDR3 is given with its conserved first and last residue. A D gene is named only where the DNA matches it firmly. The size entry is marked missing in some rows and otherwise reads once, few, many or a size class.

v_gene	d_gene	abundance	j_gene	CDR3nt	CDR3aa
TRBV18	.	.	TRBJ2-1	TGTGCCAGCTCACCACCGTTGATAGGGGAGCAGTTCTTC	CASSPPLIGEQFF
TRBV6-5	.	.	TRBJ1-2	TGTGCCACTCCCCAGGAGGGCCGGGGTAACTATGGCTACACCTTC	CATPQEGRGNYGYTF
TRBV3-1/TRBV3-2	.	.	TRBJ1-6	TGTGCCAGCAGCCTGCGACACGGTAATTCACCCCTCCACTTT	CASSLRHGNSPLHF
TRBV6-5	.	.	TRBJ1-6	TGTGCCAGCGGGGGGGTTTTGGGTTCACCCCTCCACTTT	CASGGVLGSPLHF
TRBV12-3/TRBV12-4	.	.	TRBJ1-1	TGTGCCAGCACCCTTCACCTGAACACTGAAGCTTTCTTT	CASTLHLNTEAFF
TRBV7-9	TRBD1	.	TRBJ1-4	TGTGCCAGCAGCCCTGGACAGGGTGAGGCTAATGAAAAACTGTTTTTT	CASSPGQGEANEKLFF
TRBV12-3/TRBV12-4	.	.	TRBJ1-5	TGTGCCAGCAGCATAGGTCAGAATCAGCCCCAGCATTTT	CASSIGQNQPQHF
TRBV30	.	.	TRBJ1-1	TGTGCCTGGTCCAAGAACACTGAAGCTTTCTTT	CAWSKNTEAFF
TRBV7-9	.	.	TRBJ1-6	TGTGCCAGCAGCTTAGCGCTGAGTAATTCACCCCTCCACTTT	CASSLALSNSPLHF
TRBV14	.	.	TRBJ2-1	TGTGCCAGCAGCCAAGAGGGGATCGATGAGCAGTTCTTC	CASSQEGIDEQFF
TRBV5-5	.	.	TRBJ2-2	TGTGCCAGCAGCTTGGTCCAGGGTAACACCGGGGAGCTGTTTTTT	CASSLVQGNTGELFF
TRBV18	.	.	TRBJ1-1	TGTGCCAGCTCACCTCGGACAGAGAACACTGAAGCTTTCTTT	CASSPRTENTEAFF
TRBV11-2	.	.	TRBJ2-6	TGTGCCAGCAGTCCCCGTACCGGGGGTTCTGGGGCCAACGTCCTGACTTTC	CASSPRTGGSGANVLTF
TRBV5-1	.	.	TRBJ2-7	TGCGCCAGCAGCTCCACACTAGCCGGAGGCGAGCAGTACTTC	CASSSTLAGGEQYF
TRBV29-1	TRBD2	few	TRBJ2-3	TGCAGCGCCTCTGCGGGGGGGCTGGTGGATACGCAGTATTTT	CSASAGGLVDTQYF
TRBV5-1	.	once	TRBJ1-6	TGCGCCAGCAGCCCCACCTCTGGGGATTCACCCCTCCACTTT	CASSPTSGDSPLHF
TRBV7-9	TRBD1	.	TRBJ2-7	TGTGCCAGCAGCTCCGGGGACAGCTCCTACGAGCAGTACTTC	CASSSGDSSYEQYF
TRBV4-1	.	few	TRBJ1-6	TGCGCCAGCAGCCAAGATCTTAACACTTTACCACCCCTCCACTTT	CASSQDLNTLPPLHF
TRBV14	.	once	TRBJ2-2	TGTGCCAGCAGCCAAGTATCTATATCGGGGAATTGGATAGCCGGGGAGCTGTTTTTT	CASSQVSISGNWIAGELFF
TRBV29-1	.	.	TRBJ2-5	TGCAGCGTTGAATACACCCAAGAGACCCAGTACTTC	CSVEYTQETQYF
TRBV2	TRBD1	.	TRBJ1-3	TGTGCCAGCAGCTTTTTGGGGACAGGGGGGTCTGGAAACACCATATATTTT	CASSFLGTGGSGNTIYF
TRBV6-5	.	.	TRBJ2-7	TGTGCCAGCAGTAATTCAGGGTTCTACGAGCAGTACTTC	CASSNSGFYEQYF
TRBV7-2	TRBD1	.	TRBJ2-7	TGTGCCAGCAGCTTAGCGGGACAGGGCTACGAGCAGTACTTC	CASSLAGQGYEQYF
TRBV19	TRBD1	.	TRBJ1-5	TGTGCCAGTAGTAGAGGGGCCAGGGGGCTTGGTCAGCCCCAGCATTTT	CASSRGARGLGQPQHF
TRBV3-1/TRBV3-2	.	.	TRBJ2-3	TGTGCCAGCAGCCAAGTCGGCACAGATACGCAGTATTTT	CASSQVGTDTQYF
TRBV25-1	.	.	TRBJ1-2	TGTGCCAGCAGTGGTACGCGGAGGGTAAGAGCTAACTATGGCTACACCTTC	CASSGTRRVRANYGYTF
TRBV2	.	.	TRBJ2-3	TGTGCCAGCAGGGCTGGGACCAAATCTAGCACAGATACGCAGTATTTT	CASRAGTKSSTDTQYF
TRBV5-1	TRBD1	.	TRBJ2-3	TGCGCCAGCAGCGCCTGGGACAGAGACACAGATACGCAGTATTTT	CASSAWDRDTDTQYF
TRBV18	.	few	TRBJ1-4	TGTGCCAGCTCACCAAGGGGCCGAATAACGGGAGCAACTAATGAAAAACTGTTTTTT	CASSPRGRITGATNEKLFF
TRBV30	.	.	TRBJ1-1	TGTGCCTGGAGTGTTGGGCGACAGATGAACACTGAAGCTTTCTTT	CAWSVGRQMNTEAFF
TRBV2	TRBD1	.	TRBJ2-1	TGTGCCAGCAGTGACTCGTGGACAGGGGGCCATGAGCAGTTCTTC	CASSDSWTGGHEQFF
TRBV18	.	.	TRBJ1-4	TGTGCCAGCGCGGGTGGGCCAAGTGAAAAACTGTTTTTT	CASAGGPSEKLFF
TRBV28	.	.	TRBJ1-4	TGTGCCACCCAACGGGGGGTATACCTGTTTTTT	CATQRGVYLFF
TRBV5-6	TRBD1	.	TRBJ1-2	TGTGCCAGCAGCCGACAGGGTGAGTGGGACTATGGCTACACCTTC	CASSRQGEWDYGYTF
TRBV7-2	TRBD2	.	TRBJ2-5	TGTGCCAGCAGCTTAGGAGGGCGGGAGGTAGAGACCCAGTACTTC	CASSLGGREVETQYF
TRBV9	TRBD1	few	TRBJ1-4	TGTGCCAGCAGCCAACGACAGGGAAGGGGTGAAAAACTGTTTTTT	CASSQRQGRGEKLFF
TRBV9	TRBD1	.	TRBJ1-3	TGTGCCAGCAGCGCCCGGGGACAGCAAGGCTCTGGAAACACCATATATTTT	CASSARGQQGSGNTIYF
TRBV7-2	.	once	TRBJ2-3	TGTGCCAGCAGCTCAGGGCTGGATACGCAGTATTTT	CASSSGLDTQYF
TRBV5-1	.	few	TRBJ1-1	TGCGCCAGCAGCTTGGCCTTAGGGCAAGCTGAAGCTTTCTTT	CASSLALGQAEAFF
TRBV20-1	TRBD2	.	TRBJ2-1	TGCAGTGCCGCGGGGGGCGATGAGCAGTTCTTC	CSAAGGDEQFF
TRBV4-2	.	few	TRBJ2-3	TGTGCCAGCAGTTCTATCCAGCTCGAATCAGATACGCAGTATTTT	CASSSIQLESDTQYF
TRBV9	TRBD1	once	TRBJ1-6	TGTGCCAGCAGCGGGGGACAGGGGGCAGGGTCACCCCTCCACTTT	CASSGGQGAGSPLHF
TRBV19	.	.	TRBJ2-1	TGTGCCAGTAGTTTGGGGGCGCATGAGCAGTTCTTC	CASSLGAHEQFF
TRBV30	.	.	TRBJ1-1	TGTGCCTGGAGTAAACGCAGGGAAACTGAAGCTTTCTTT	CAWSKRRETEAFF
TRBV30	TRBD2	once	TRBJ2-3	TGTGCCTGGATAGCGGGAGGAACAGATACGCAGTATTTT	CAWIAGGTDTQYF
TRBV7-9	.	.	TRBJ2-2	TGTGCCAGCACGGGGGTTACGTGGGAGCTGTTTTTT	CASTGVTWELFF
TRBV5-8	.	.	TRBJ1-6	TGTGCCAGCAGCTTGAACCGGAATTCACCCCTCCACTTT	CASSLNRNSPLHF
TRBV7-8	TRBD1	.	TRBJ2-1	TGTGCCAGCAGCTTAACGCAGGGGGCCCATGAGCAGTTCTTC	CASSLTQGAHEQFF
TRBV27	TRBD1	.	TRBJ1-1	TGTGCCAGCAGTTTATCTCCCAGGGGGGAGAGCACTGAAGCTTTCTTT	CASSLSPRGESTEAFF
TRBV28	.	.	TRBJ2-2	TGTGCCAGCAGTTTTGAAAGGGGGGACACCGGGGAGCTGTTTTTT	CASSFERGDTGELFF
TRBV11-1	.	.	TRBJ1-2	TGTGCCAGCACCACCAGCCCAGGGAGTATGGGCTACACCTTC	CASTTSPGSMGYTF
TRBV6-5	.	.	TRBJ2-3	TGTGCCAGCACGCGGGGAGGACTAACGAGGGATACGCAGTATTTT	CASTRGGLTRDTQYF
TRBV5-1	.	once	TRBJ2-1	TGCGCCAGCAGCTCAGACGGGAGAGGGATCAATGAGCAGTTCTTC	CASSSDGRGINEQFF
TRBV24-1	.	.	TRBJ2-5	TGTGCCACCAGTGATTCAGGGTTGGGGGAGACCCAGTACTTC	CATSDSGLGETQYF
TRBV6-2/TRBV6-3	TRBD1	.	TRBJ1-1	TGTGCCAGCAGCCGTGGACAGGCAAACACTGAAGCTTTCTTT	CASSRGQANTEAFF
TRBV28	.	.	TRBJ1-3	TGTGCCAGCCGAAAACGGGAGTCTGGAAACACCATATATTTT	CASRKRESGNTIYF
TRBV28	TRBD2	.	TRBJ2-7	TGTGCCAGCAGTATCTGGACTAGCGGGGGCTCCTACGAGCAGTACTTC	CASSIWTSGGSYEQYF
TRBV28	TRBD1	.	TRBJ1-2	TGTGCCAGTAACCCGACAGGGAGGGTCTATGGCTACACCTTC	CASNPTGRVYGYTF
TRBV18	.	.	TRBJ1-1	TGTGCCAGCTCACCAGGACCAGAAAAGAACACTGAAGCTTTCTTT	CASSPGPEKNTEAFF
TRBV6-5	TRBD1	once	TRBJ1-5	TGTGCCAGCAAGGTGGGACAGGGGGCAGGTCAGCCCCAGCATTTT	CASKVGQGAGQPQHF